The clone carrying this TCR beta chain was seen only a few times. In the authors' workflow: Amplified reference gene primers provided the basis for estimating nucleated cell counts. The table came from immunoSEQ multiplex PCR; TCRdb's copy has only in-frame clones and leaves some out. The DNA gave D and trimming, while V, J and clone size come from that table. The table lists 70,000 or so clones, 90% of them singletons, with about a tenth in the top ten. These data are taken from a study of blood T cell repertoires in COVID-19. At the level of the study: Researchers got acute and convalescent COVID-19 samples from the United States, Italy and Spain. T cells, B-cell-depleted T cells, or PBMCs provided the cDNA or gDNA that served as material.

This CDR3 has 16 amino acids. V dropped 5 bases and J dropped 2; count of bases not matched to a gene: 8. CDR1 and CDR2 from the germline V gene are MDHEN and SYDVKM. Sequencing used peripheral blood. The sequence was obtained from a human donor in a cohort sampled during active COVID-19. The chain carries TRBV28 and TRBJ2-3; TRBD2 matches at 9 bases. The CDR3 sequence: CASSPGASGATDTQYF. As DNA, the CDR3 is TGTGCCAGCAGTCCGGGGGCTAGCGGGGCCACAGATACGCAGTATTTT.